The 20 T cell receptor beta chains reported below all come from one sample, sequenced in a study of T cells expressing NK-cell markers (TCRdb year 2020). Receptor amplification or capture employed 5' RACE. Sequencing took place on an Illumina HiSeq 2000. The reads were reprocessed in TCRdb, with one entry per CDR3 protein sequence and no accompanying DNA. In this sample's table one finds 400,000 to 550,000 distinct CDR3 sequences. About 7.3% of the sample is held by the ten biggest clonotypes. The sample taken for sequencing was blood T cells: a sorted CD56 or NKG2C T cell subset, CD4+ or CD8+ T cells, or bulk PBMC T cells (not recorded which). Receptors originate from a woman between 18 and 69 years old in good health.

CDR3 loop: CASSYSSSNQPQHF. The chain is built from TRBV6-2 or TRBV6-3 and TRBJ1-5. There are 14 residues in the CDR3. Germline-derived CDR1 and CDR2 are MNHEY and SVGEGT.

The rearrangement joins TRBV4-1 to TRBJ2-5; TCRdb's D gene call, TRBD2, goes unchecked for lack of DNA. The CDR3 totals 13 residues. CDR1 is MGHRA and CDR2 is YSYEKL in the germline V gene. CDR3 sequence: CASRPEAQETQYF.

CDR3 sequence: CSVGGLAATSYEQYF. The chain recombines TRBV29-1 with TRBJ2-7; TCRdb names TRBD2, which stays unverified in the absence of DNA. The V gene's germline CDR1 is SQVTM and CDR2 ANQGSEA. The CDR3 runs 15 residues.

The chain links TRBV20-1 to TRBJ1-4; TCRdb returns TRBD1, unconfirmable since there is no DNA. CDR3 length: 12 residues. The V gene's germline CDR1 is DFQATT and CDR2 SNEGSKA (reference sequence). CDR3 loop: CSAPNWAEKLFF.

The V and J genes are TRBV6-1 and TRBJ2-1; the TCRdb D gene call, TRBD1, has no DNA to confirm it. The CDR3 is 14 residues long. Germline CDR1 and CDR2: MNHNS and SASEGT. The CDR3 spells CASRAPRGSNEQFF.

J is TRBJ2-3 and V is TRBV11-2; with no DNA, the TCRdb D assignment of TRBD1 cannot be verified. CDR3 length: 15 residues. Germline V lookup: CDR1 SGHAT, CDR2 FQNNGV. Here the CDR3 reads CASSFSGGTTDTQYF. Based on the CDR3 plus reference TRBV11-2 and TRBJ2-3, the full variable domain is EAGVAQSPRYKIIEKRQSVAFWCNPISGHATLYWYQQILGQGPKLLIQFQNNGVVDDSQLPKDRFSAERLKGVDSTLKIQPAKLEDSAVYLCASSFSGGTTDTQYFGPGTRLTVL.

The rearrangement joins TRBV5-4 to TRBJ2-3; without DNA, the TCRdb call of TRBD2 cannot be checked. Germline CDR1 is SGHNT and CDR2 is YYREEE (reference sequence). The CDR3 runs to 16 residues. The CDR3 loop is CASSLAAGARTDTQYF.

The chain carries TRBV7-9 and TRBJ1-2; without DNA, the TCRdb call of TRBD1 cannot be checked. CDR3 length: 15 amino acids. CDR1 is SEHNR, CDR2 FQNEAQ, per germline (reference sequence). CDR3 residues: CASSFPADKTYGYTF.

This chain links TRBV11-2 with TRBJ2-1; TCRdb gives TRBD1 as the D gene, but with no DNA this cannot be confirmed. The germline V gene has CDR1 SGHAT and CDR2 FQNNGV. There are 17 residues in the CDR3. The CDR3 loop is CASSLTWTGGLWNEQFF. Together with reference TRBV11-2 and TRBJ2-1, the CDR3 gives the full variable domain: EAGVAQSPRYKIIEKRQSVAFWCNPISGHATLYWYQQILGQGPKLLIQFQNNGVVDDSQLPKDRFSAERLKGVDSTLKIQPAKLEDSAVYLCASSLTWTGGLWNEQFFGPGTRLTVL.

The V call is TRBV12-3 or TRBV12-4, the J call TRBJ2-1; lacking DNA, the TRBD2 call made by TCRdb goes unchecked. The CDR3 has 14 amino acids. CDR3 region: CASRRAGLLHEQFF.

V and J are TRBV12-3 or TRBV12-4 and TRBJ1-1. The CDR3 sequence is 12 residues long. The CDR3 loop is CASSRRVAEAFF.

The gene calls are TRBV20-1 and TRBJ2-3; the TCRdb D gene call, TRBD1, has no DNA to confirm it. This CDR3 region has 15 residues. Looked up from germline, CDR1 is DFQATT and CDR2 is SNEGSKA (reference sequence). CDR3 sequence reads: CSASPTGVVTDTQYF.

J is TRBJ2-1 and V is TRBV4-2; TCRdb picks TRBD2, but there is no DNA to check that call. This CDR3 contains 19 residues. Germline V gene sequence: CDR1 LGHNA, CDR2 YNFKEQ. CDR3 amino acids: CASSAPGLAGGWGSNEQFF.

The genes are TRBV11-1 and TRBJ2-1; there is no DNA to check the TCRdb D call of TRBD1. The CDR3 covers 19 residues. The germline V gene encodes CDR1 SGHAT and CDR2 FQDESV (reference sequence). The CDR3 protein is CASSPPYRGERGTYNEQFF.

The chain carries TRBV12-3 or TRBV12-4 and TRBJ1-2; the D call of TRBD1 rests on TCRdb alone, since no DNA is present to check it. This CDR3 has 15 residues. Here the CDR3 reads CASSPDRSDNYGYTF.

The chain recombines TRBV25-1 with TRBJ1-3; TCRdb indicates TRBD1, and absent DNA this call remains unverified. The germline V gene encodes CDR1 MGHDK and CDR2 SYGVNS. The CDR3 is made up of 16 amino acids. The CDR3 is CASSGDRGTSGNTIYF.

The chain carries TRBV28 and TRBJ2-3; TCRdb's D call of TRBD1 is untestable without DNA. The CDR3 is 17 amino acids. Germline V CDR1 and CDR2: MDHEN, SYDVKM. CDR3 in amino acids: CASSFPRTGGGVNTQYF.

The chain uses TRBV24-1 and TRBJ2-3; the TRBD2 assignment by TCRdb is unverifiable without DNA. CDR1 and CDR2 (germline): KGHDR, SFDVKD. This CDR3 comprises 16 residues. The CDR3 protein is CATSDPGTSPTDTQYF.

V and J are TRBV7-9 and TRBJ1-5; TCRdb proposes TRBD1, but this gene call is untestable without DNA. CDR3 length: 15 amino acids. Germline CDR1 is SEHNR and CDR2 is FQNEAQ (reference sequence). The CDR3 region is CASSLGTGGGQPQHF.

The rearrangement joins TRBV18 to TRBJ2-1; TCRdb outputs TRBD1, but without DNA this stays unchecked. Germline V lookup: CDR1 KGHSH, CDR2 LQKENI. This CDR3 comprises 15 residues. The CDR3: CASSPEGARNNEQFF. Supplemented by reference TRBV18 and TRBJ2-1, the full variable domain reads NAGVMQNPRHLVRRRGQEARLRCSPMKGHSHVYWYRQLPEEGLKFMVYLQKENIIDESGMPKERFSAEFPKEGPSILRIQQVVRGDSAAYFCASSPEGARNNEQFFGPGTRLTVL.